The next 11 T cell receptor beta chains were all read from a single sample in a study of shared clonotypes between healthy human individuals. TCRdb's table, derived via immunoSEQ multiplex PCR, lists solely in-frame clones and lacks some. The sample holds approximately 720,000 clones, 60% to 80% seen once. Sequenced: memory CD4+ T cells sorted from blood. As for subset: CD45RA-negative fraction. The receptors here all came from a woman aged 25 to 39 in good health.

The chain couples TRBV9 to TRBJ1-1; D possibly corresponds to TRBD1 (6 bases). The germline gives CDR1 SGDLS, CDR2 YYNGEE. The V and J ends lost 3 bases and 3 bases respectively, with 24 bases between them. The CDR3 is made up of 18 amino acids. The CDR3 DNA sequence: TGTGCCAGCAGCGAGCCTCTTGGGGGCGAGTCCTTAGACACTGAAGCTTTCTTT. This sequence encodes CASSEPLGGESLDTEAFF.

In DNA, the CDR3 is TGTGCCAGCAGCTTAGCTCCAGGCGGGACGGCCGGGGAGCTGTTTTTT. This encodes CASSLAPGGTAGELFF. This chain joins TRBV7-6 and TRBJ2-2; tentatively, D is TRBD2 (6 bases). The CDR3 consists of 16 residues. V was shortened by 0 bases and J by 6 bases, with 14 bases between the two germline ends. In germline, CDR1 is SGHVS, CDR2 FNYEAQ.

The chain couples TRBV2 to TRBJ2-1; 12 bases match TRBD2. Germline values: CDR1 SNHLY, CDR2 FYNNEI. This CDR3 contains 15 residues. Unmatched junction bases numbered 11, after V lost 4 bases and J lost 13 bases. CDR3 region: CASSVPGLAGLGQFF. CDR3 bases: TGTGCCAGCAGTGTCCCGGGACTAGCGGGTCTAGGCCAGTTCTTC.

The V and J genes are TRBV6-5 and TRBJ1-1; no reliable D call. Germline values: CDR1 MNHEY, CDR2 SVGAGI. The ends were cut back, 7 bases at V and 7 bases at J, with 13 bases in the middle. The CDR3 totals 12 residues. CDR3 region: CASIPTWGEAFF. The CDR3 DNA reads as TGTGCCAGCATCCCGACCTGGGGTGAAGCTTTCTTT.

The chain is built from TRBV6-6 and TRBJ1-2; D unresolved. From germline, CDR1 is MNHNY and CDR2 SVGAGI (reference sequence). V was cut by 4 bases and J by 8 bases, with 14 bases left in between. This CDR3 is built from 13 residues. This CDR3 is CASSSHGETGYTF. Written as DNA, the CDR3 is TGTGCCAGCAGTTCCCACGGTGAGACGGGCTACACCTTC.

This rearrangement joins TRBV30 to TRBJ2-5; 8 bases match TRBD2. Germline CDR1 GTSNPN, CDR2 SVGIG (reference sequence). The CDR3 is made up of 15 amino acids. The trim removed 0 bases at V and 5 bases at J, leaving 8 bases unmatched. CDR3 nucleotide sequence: TGTGCCTGGAGTGTACAAAGCGGGAGTTTTGAGACCCAGTACTTC. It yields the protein CAWSVQSGSFETQYF.

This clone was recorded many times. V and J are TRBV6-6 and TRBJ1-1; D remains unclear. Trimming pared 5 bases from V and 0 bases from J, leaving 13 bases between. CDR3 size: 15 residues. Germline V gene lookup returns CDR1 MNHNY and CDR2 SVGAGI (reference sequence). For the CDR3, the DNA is TGTGCCAGCAGTAACCAACAACTTTTGAACACTGAAGCTTTCTTT. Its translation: CASSNQQLLNTEAFF.

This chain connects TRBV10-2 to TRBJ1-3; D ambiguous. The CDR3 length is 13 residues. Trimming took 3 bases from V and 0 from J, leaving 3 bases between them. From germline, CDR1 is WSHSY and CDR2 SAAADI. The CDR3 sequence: CASSDNSGNTIYF. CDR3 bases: TGCGCCAGCAGTGACAACTCTGGAAACACCATATATTTT.

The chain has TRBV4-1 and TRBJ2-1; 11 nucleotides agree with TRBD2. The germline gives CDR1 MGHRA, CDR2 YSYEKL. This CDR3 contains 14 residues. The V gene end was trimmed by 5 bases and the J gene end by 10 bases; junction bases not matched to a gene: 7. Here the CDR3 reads CASSVTSGAPEQFF. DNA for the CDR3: TGCGCCAGCAGCGTGACTAGCGGGGCCCCCGAGCAGTTCTTC.

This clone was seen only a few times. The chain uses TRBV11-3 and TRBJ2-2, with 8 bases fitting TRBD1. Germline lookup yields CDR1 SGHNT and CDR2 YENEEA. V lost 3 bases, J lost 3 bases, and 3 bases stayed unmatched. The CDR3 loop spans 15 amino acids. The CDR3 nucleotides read TGTGCCAGCAGCTTGACAGGGGCGGACACCGGGGAGCTGTTTTTT. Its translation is CASSLTGADTGELFF.

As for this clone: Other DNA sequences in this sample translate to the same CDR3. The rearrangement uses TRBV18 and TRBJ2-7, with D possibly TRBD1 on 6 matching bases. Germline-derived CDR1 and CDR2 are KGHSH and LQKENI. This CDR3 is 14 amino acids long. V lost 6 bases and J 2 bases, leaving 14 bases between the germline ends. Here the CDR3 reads CASSPRTEAYEQYF. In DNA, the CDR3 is TGTGCCAGCTCCCCTAGGACAGAGGCCTACGAGCAGTACTTC.